One and the same sample provided the 3 T cell receptor beta chains below, sequenced in a study of T cell responses to AZD1222 COVID-19 vaccine. Using immunoSEQ multiplex PCR, the repertoire was profiled, and TCRdb retains in-frame clones only, with some absent. This table has some 120,000 clones, roughly 87% appearing once. The material was peripheral blood, obtained 28 days after the second AZD1222 dose. These receptors came from an adult who received the AZD1222 COVID-19 vaccine.

The chain uses TRBV27 and TRBJ2-7; 9 bases are a match to TRBD1. The ends lost 5 bases at V and 3 bases at J; junction bases unmatched: 8. CDR1 is MNHEY and CDR2 is SMNVEV in the germline V gene (reference sequence). This CDR3 comprises 15 residues. The CDR3 DNA is TGTGCCAGCAGTAGGGACCCGGGACAGGGCTACGAGCAGTACTTC. It codes for CASSRDPGQGYEQYF.

Turning to this clone: At one end, the junction sequence differs from germline, possibly due to a read error. CDR3 in DNA: TGTGCCATCGGTGACAGCTACACAGATACGCAGTATTTT. This gives the protein CAIGDSYTDTQYF. The chain employs TRBV10-3 and TRBJ2-3; possible D gene TRBD1, 5 bases. CDR3 size: 13 residues. The germline gives CDR1 ENHRY, CDR2 SYGVKD.

V usage is TRBV7-9 and J usage is TRBJ1-5; D is unresolved. The V and J ends lost 1 base and 4 bases respectively, with 5 bases between them. This CDR3 is built from 13 residues. The V gene's germline CDR1 is SEHNR and CDR2 FQNEAQ (reference sequence). CDR3 residues: CASSLGPNQPQHF. CDR3 nucleotides: TGTGCCAGCAGCTTAGGACCTAATCAGCCCCAGCATTTT.